Below are 23 T cell receptor beta chains sequenced from a single sample in a study of blood T cell repertoires in COVID-19. Repertoires were generated with immunoSEQ multiplex PCR, while TCRdb's copy carries only in-frame clones and drops some. This table has roughly 250,000 clones, about 86% appearing once. The sequenced material came from peripheral blood. Every receptor here comes from a person between 70 and 80 years old with COVID-19, enrolled during active disease.

A few counts support this clone. The chain has TRBV29-1 and TRBJ2-7; 11 bases map to TRBD1. There are 13 residues in the CDR3. The junction had 6 bases not matched to a gene; V was cut back by 7 bases and J by 4 bases. The germline CDR1 and CDR2 sequences are SQVTM and ANQGSEA. This CDR3 is CSAGQGAQYEQYF. The CDR3 DNA reads TGCAGCGCCGGACAGGGGGCGCAGTACGAGCAGTACTTC.

CDR3 loop: CASSIAGQGRREQYF. CDR3 DNA: TGTGCCAGTAGTATCGCTGGCCAGGGGCGTCGGGAGCAGTACTTC. The chain uses TRBV19 and TRBJ2-7; D might be TRBD1 (6 bases). The germline V and J ends were trimmed by 3 bases and 7 bases, with 19 bases remaining between them. The germline CDR1 and CDR2 sequences are LNHDA and SQIVND (reference sequence). The CDR3 is 15 amino acids.

This chain links TRBV7-2 with TRBJ1-6; D gene unclear. Germline CDR1 is SGHTA and CDR2 is FQGNSA. CDR3 length: 17 residues. V was pared by 0 bases and J by 10 bases, with 19 bases between. CDR3 nucleotides: TGTGCCAGCAGCTTAGCGCCTACCGGGGTCATAGGCTCACCCCTCCACTTT. Residues: CASSLAPTGVIGSPLHF.

This clone occurred a few times. V usage is TRBV6-5 and J usage is TRBJ1-1; D remains unclear. CDR3 length: 15 amino acids. Trimming stripped 6 bases from V and 3 bases from J, with 17 bases between. Germline-derived CDR1 and CDR2 are MNHEY and SVGAGI. DNA of the CDR3: TGTGCCAGCAGAGATGCGGCCGCCCCGGACACTGAAGCTTTCTTT. Protein: CASRDAAAPDTEAFF.

The chain combines TRBV27 with TRBJ2-2; 8 nucleotides align to TRBD1. V dropped 7 bases and J dropped 4; count of bases not matched to a gene: 14. CDR1 MNHEY and CDR2 SMNVEV come from the germline V gene (reference sequence). The CDR3 has 17 amino acids. CDR3 region: CASKSWPTGAGTGELFF. Written as DNA, the CDR3 is TGTGCCAGCAAGTCCTGGCCGACAGGGGCGGGCACCGGGGAGCTGTTTTTT.

This rearrangement joins TRBV5-4 to TRBJ1-2, with TRBD1 matching over 9 bases. CDR1 and CDR2 (germline): SGHNT, YYREEE (reference sequence). V shed 5 bases and J 7 bases; nucleotides not matched to a gene: 9. CDR3 length equals 14 residues. CDR3 sequence (DNA): TGTGCCAGCAGTCCTACCGGGACAGGGTTTGGCTACACCTTC. Its protein is CASSPTGTGFGYTF.

The gene calls are TRBV28 and TRBJ1-6; no clear D gene. The CDR3 has 20 amino acids. Germline CDR1 is MDHEN and CDR2 is SYDVKM. Trimming removed 4 bases from V and 8 bases from J, with 30 bases in between. Here the CDR3 DNA reads TGTGCCAGCAGTTCCATCGAAACCCCGGGAGCCGCTCTTAGCGATTCACCCCTCCACTTT. It encodes CASSSIETPGAALSDSPLHF.

The rearrangement links TRBV6-5 to TRBJ2-2; D not resolved. This CDR3 is 14 amino acids long. Germline assignment: CDR1 MNHEY and CDR2 SVGAGI. Trimming took off 0 bases at V and 6 bases at J, with 8 bases between the two ends. CDR3 sequence (DNA): TGTGCCAGCAGTTACTCGCAAACGGCCGGGGAGCTGTTTTTT. It encodes CASSYSQTAGELFF.

In this sample, this clone turned up once. V and J are TRBV5-1 and TRBJ2-3; 9 nucleotides align to TRBD1. The CDR3 contains 16 residues. Trimming removed 4 bases from V and 4 bases from J; junction bases left unmatched: 10. Germline lookup yields CDR1 SGHRS and CDR2 YFSETQ. This CDR3 is CASSEPGTGTADTQYF. The CDR3 nucleotides read TGCGCCAGCAGCGAGCCCGGGACAGGGACGGCAGATACGCAGTATTTT.

This clone showed up just a few times. V gene TRBV10-3 combines with J gene TRBJ1-6, with 11 nucleotides matching TRBD1. V lost 4 bases and J lost 9; bases outside the gene matches: 14. Germline V gene data show CDR1 as ENHRY and CDR2 as SYGVKD. The CDR3 spans 18 residues. CDR3 sequence: CAISAGTGGRIGGSPLHF. The CDR3 coding sequence is TGTGCCATCAGTGCCGGGACAGGGGGACGGATCGGGGGTTCACCCCTCCACTTT.

The gene calls are TRBV5-6 and TRBJ1-1, with 7 bases identical to TRBD1. The V segment lost 2 bases and the J segment 0 bases; nucleotides outside the gene matches: 10. CDR1 is SGHDT, CDR2 YYEEEE, per germline. The CDR3 is made up of 17 amino acids. The CDR3 DNA is TGTGCCAGCAGCTTTTATGATAACAGGGGAATGAACACTGAAGCTTTCTTT. As protein: CASSFYDNRGMNTEAFF.

This chain links TRBV6-5 with TRBJ1-5; a weak D match, TRBD1 (6 bases). Germline CDR1 is MNHEY and CDR2 is SVGAGI. This CDR3 contains 14 residues. The ends were cut back, 2 bases at V and 4 bases at J, with 9 bases in the middle. CDR3 loop: CASSYGGANQPQHF. Written as DNA, the CDR3 is TGTGCCAGCAGTTACGGGGGGGCGAATCAGCCCCAGCATTTT.

The genes are TRBV20-1 and TRBJ1-5; a possible D gene is TRBD1 (5 bases). Trimming removed 3 bases from V and 0 bases from J, with 24 bases in between. Germline values: CDR1 DFQATT, CDR2 SNEGSKA (reference sequence). This CDR3 is 19 amino acids long. CDR3 loop: CSASSIRRVRADSNQPQHF. The CDR3 DNA sequence: TGCAGTGCTAGTAGCATACGCAGAGTCAGGGCGGATAGCAATCAGCCCCAGCATTTT.

There are a few counts of this clone. The chain uses TRBV19 and TRBJ1-1; 8 nucleotides align to TRBD1. CDR3 length: 15 residues. Germline lookup yields CDR1 LNHDA and CDR2 SQIVND (reference sequence). Trimming took 7 bases from V and 4 from J; bases not matched to a gene: 11. The CDR3 reads CASTPLTGVGTEAFF. In DNA, the CDR3 is TGTGCCAGTACCCCGTTGACAGGGGTGGGCACTGAAGCTTTCTTT.

The chain uses TRBV5-4 and TRBJ1-6; D gene uncertain. The germline V gene encodes CDR1 SGHNT and CDR2 YYREEE (reference sequence). The length of the CDR3 is 15 residues. Trimming removed 0 bases at V and 3 bases at J, with 7 bases between. CDR3 protein: CASSLGGDYNSPLHF. Written as DNA, the CDR3 is TGTGCCAGCAGCTTGGGCGGGGACTATAATTCACCCCTCCACTTT.

The chain links TRBV6-5 to TRBJ1-6; 9 positions match TRBD1. This CDR3 contains 14 residues. The junction had 7 bases not matched to a gene; V was cut back by 6 bases and J by 10 bases. The germline V gene encodes CDR1 MNHEY and CDR2 SVGAGI. Here the CDR3 DNA reads TGTGCCAGCAGATCCGGGACAGGGTTCTCACCCCTCCACTTT. It specifies CASRSGTGFSPLHF.

The J gene is TRBJ2-3, the V gene TRBV7-9; D may be TRBD2 (5 bases). V lost 5 bases to trimming and J lost 2 bases, with 11 bases between them. Germline V gives CDR1 SEHNR, CDR2 FQNEAQ (reference sequence). This CDR3 comprises 14 residues. Written as DNA, the CDR3 is TGTGCCAGCAGCCTGGACTTTTACACAGATACGCAGTATTTT. It encodes CASSLDFYTDTQYF.

V usage is TRBV4-3 and J usage is TRBJ2-7, with no clear D. V shed 4 bases and J shed 3 bases, with 4 bases lying between them. Germline assignment: CDR1 LGHNA and CDR2 YSLEER. The CDR3 length is 11 residues. This CDR3 is CASSPLYEQYF. The CDR3 DNA sequence: TGCGCCAGCAGCCCCCTCTACGAGCAGTACTTC.

The V call is TRBV28, the J call TRBJ1-2, with a weak D call TRBD1 (5 bases). In germline, CDR1 is MDHEN, CDR2 SYDVKM. The CDR3 consists of 14 residues. The V end was cut by 4 bases, the J end by 2 bases, with 11 bases between. The CDR3 sequence is CASSSGSGNYGYTF. The CDR3 bases are TGTGCCAGCAGTTCCGGGTCAGGGAACTATGGCTACACCTTC.

This sequence joins TRBV12-3 or TRBV12-4 and TRBJ1-2; 8 bases map to TRBD1. The CDR3 totals 13 residues. V was clipped by 3 bases and J by 8 bases; unmatched bases: 5. CDR3 region: CASSLTGVRGYTF. CDR3 in DNA: TGTGCCAGCAGTTTGACAGGGGTACGGGGCTACACCTTC.

The DNA for the CDR3 is TGTGCCAGCAGCGGACTACTAGCGGAAGCCTCTAACCTCTTCTACGAGCAGTACTTC. Its translation: CASSGLLAEASNLFYEQYF. The rearrangement uses TRBV21-1 and TRBJ2-7; the D call TRBD2 from the table was never checked on the DNA. TRBV21-1 corresponds to a pseudogene. CDR3 size: 19 residues.

The V call is TRBV2, the J call TRBJ2-7; D is unresolved. V was trimmed by 7 bases and J by 0 bases, leaving 13 bases between them. The CDR3 length is 14 residues. The germline gives CDR1 SNHLY, CDR2 FYNNEI. The CDR3 DNA follows: TGTGCCAGCAAACCCGCAGCGCGCTCCTACGAGCAGTACTTC. It specifies CASKPAARSYEQYF.

The rearrangement links TRBV4-1 to TRBJ1-2, with D maybe TRBD1 (5 bases). Trimming took off 1 base at V and 5 bases at J, with 11 bases between the two ends. The CDR3 contains 14 residues. CDR1 MGHRA and CDR2 YSYEKL come from the germline V gene. CDR3 region: CASSQVGGGYGYTF. CDR3 nucleotide sequence: TGCGCCAGCAGCCAAGTGGGGGGAGGTTATGGCTACACCTTC.